These 16 T cell receptor beta chains share one sample of origin, sequenced in a study of neurological immune-mediated disorders. TCRdb used MiXCR to reprocess the 5' RACE reads, holding one entry per CDR3 protein. The table includes fewer than 20,000 distinct CDR3 sequences, roughly 15% detected once. Sequenced material: PBMCs. These TCRs come from a man in his sixties with HTLV-1-associated myelopathy (HAM/TSP).

This clonotype was seen at least ten times. V is TRBV7-2 and J is TRBJ1-5, with D tentatively TRBD1 (6 bases). Germline loops: CDR1 SGHTA, CDR2 FQGNSA. Trimming cost V 5 bases and J 6 bases, with 11 bases left between them. The CDR3 is 13 amino acids. CDR3 in amino acids: CASSPDRFQPQHF. The CDR3 nucleotides are TGTGCCAGCAGCCCCGACAGGTTTCAGCCCCAGCATTTT.

This clonotype was counted many times. This chain uses TRBV6-2 or TRBV6-3 with TRBJ2-1; 8 bases agree with TRBD2. V shed 5 bases, J shed 0 bases, and the junction held 3 bases outside the gene matches. CDR1 and CDR2 from the germline V gene are MNHEY and SVGEGT. The CDR3 sequence is 15 residues long. DNA of the CDR3: TGTGCCAGCAGTGCCGGGACTAGCTCCTACAATGAGCAGTTCTTC. Translation gives CASSAGTSSYNEQFF.

Turning to this clonotype: The junction and the germline gene differ at one end; a read error may be behind it. The genes are TRBV4-1 and TRBJ1-2, with 8 bases fitting TRBD1. Germline CDR1 is MGHRA and CDR2 is YSYEKL. The CDR3 spans 13 residues. The CDR3 spells CSSLGQGTPGYTF. The CDR3 DNA sequence: TGCTCCAGCCTCGGACAGGGAACGCCCGGCTACACCTTC.

This clonotype is categorized as medium-sized. The gene calls are TRBV7-9 and TRBJ2-1, with D possibly being TRBD1 (6 bases). Trimming took 7 bases from V and 5 from J, leaving 12 bases between them. The CDR3 is 13 amino acids. CDR1 SEHNR and CDR2 FQNEAQ come from the germline V gene (reference sequence). This CDR3 reads CASIPDRNNEQFF. In DNA form, the CDR3 reads TGTGCCAGCATCCCGGACAGAAACAATGAGCAGTTCTTC.

This clonotype was detected ten times or more. The J gene is TRBJ1-1, the V gene TRBV7-9; D may be TRBD1 (5 bases). The germline V gene encodes CDR1 SEHNR and CDR2 FQNEAQ (reference sequence). The germline V and J ends were trimmed by 5 bases and 3 bases, with 16 bases remaining between them. The CDR3 is 15 amino acids. CDR3 nucleotide sequence: TGTGCCAGCAGCCCCCCAGCGGGGGGAGACACTGAAGCTTTCTTT. This sequence encodes CASSPPAGGDTEAFF. Filled out from reference TRBV7-9 and TRBJ1-1, the complete variable domain reads DTGVSQNPRHKITKRGQNVTFRCDPISEHNRLYWYRQTLGQGPEFLTYFQNEAQLEKSRLLSDRFSAERPKGSFSTLEIQRTEQGDSAMYLCASSPPAGGDTEAFFGQGTRLTVV.

This clonotype was recorded once. The rearrangement links TRBV28 to TRBJ2-1; D gene ambiguous. The CDR3 spans 11 residues. Trimming cost V 5 bases and J 13 bases, with 12 bases left between them. The germline CDR1 and CDR2 sequences are MDHEN and SYDVKM. CDR3: CASSRAVDQFF. DNA for the CDR3: TGTGCCAGCAGTAGGGCTGTTGACCAGTTCTTC. The variable domain in full, with the rest retrieved from reference TRBV28 and TRBJ2-1, is DVKVTQSSRYLVKRTGEKVFLECVQDMDHENMFWYRQDPGLGLRLIYFSYDVKMKEKGDIPEGYSVSREKKERFSLILESASTNQTSMYLCASSRAVDQFFGPGTRLTVL.

This clonotype has a count of ten or more. The chain links TRBV20-1 to TRBJ2-5, with 11 nucleotides matching TRBD2. Germline CDR1 DFQATT, CDR2 SNEGSKA (reference sequence). V was pared by 4 bases and J by 2 bases, with 6 bases of the junction left unmatched. The CDR3 is made up of 15 amino acids. Here the CDR3 DNA reads TGCAGTGCTATGGTAGCGGGGGGGTGGCAAGAGACCCAGTACTTC. Encoded protein: CSAMVAGGWQETQYF.

Ten or more counts support this clonotype. The chain carries TRBV6-6 and TRBJ2-2, with D possibly matching TRBD1 (5 bases). The CDR3 runs 13 residues. Germline loops: CDR1 MNHNY, CDR2 SVGAGI (reference sequence). The V and J ends lost 6 bases and 2 bases respectively, with 7 bases between them. The CDR3 nucleotides read TGTGCCAGCAGGGACACTAACACCGGGGAGCTGTTTTTT. It specifies CASRDTNTGELFF.

This clonotype occurred a few times. This chain connects TRBV20-1 to TRBJ2-1, with 9 bases that match TRBD2. The CDR3 consists of 20 residues. Germline loops: CDR1 DFQATT, CDR2 SNEGSKA (reference sequence). Germline trimming cut 1 base from V and 8 bases from J; bases unmatched to any gene: 24. The CDR3 DNA is TGCAGTGCTAGAGTTAAGGAGCTAGCGGGGTTCACGATACGAGGCGATGAGCAGTTCTTC. Residues: CSARVKELAGFTIRGDEQFF.

This clonotype was seen at least ten times. The CDR3 DNA sequence: TGCAGCGTTGCCCCTGGGTGGAATCAGCCCCAGCATTTT. The encoded protein is CSVAPGWNQPQHF. J is TRBJ1-5 and V is TRBV29-1; D remains ambiguous. CDR3 length: 13 amino acids. V was trimmed by 4 bases and J by 4 bases, leaving 11 bases between them. The V gene's germline CDR1 is SQVTM and CDR2 ANQGSEA.

The genes are TRBV20-1 and TRBJ2-3; 12 nucleotides align to TRBD2. The V and J ends lost 6 bases and 0 bases, in that order; junction bases with no gene match: 10. The CDR3 is 17 residues long. Germline-derived CDR1 and CDR2 are DFQATT and SNEGSKA (reference sequence). In nucleotides, the CDR3 is TGCAGTGCCCCTAGGCTAGCGGGGGGGCCGAGCACAGATACGCAGTATTTT. Translating gives CSAPRLAGGPSTDTQYF.

The sample holds many counts of this clonotype. The chain is built from TRBV7-2 and TRBJ1-1; the D gene is possibly TRBD1 (5 bases). The CDR3 totals 13 residues. CDR1 SGHTA and CDR2 FQGNSA come from the germline V gene. Trimming shortened V by 5 bases and J by 4 bases, and 11 bases separated the two germline ends. In DNA, the CDR3 is TGTGCCAGCAGCATTGGGGGGGGCACTGAAGCTTTCTTT. As protein: CASSIGGGTEAFF.

This clonotype has a count of ten or more. The chain carries TRBV20-1 and TRBJ1-5, with 7 positions matching TRBD1. The V gene end was trimmed by 3 bases and the J gene end by 3 bases; junction bases not matched to a gene: 8. Looked up from germline, CDR1 is DFQATT and CDR2 is SNEGSKA (reference sequence). The CDR3 is 15 residues long. The chain's CDR3 is CSASATQGDNQPQHF. The CDR3 nucleotides are TGCAGTGCTAGTGCCACTCAGGGGGACAATCAGCCCCAGCATTTT.

By share of the sample, this clonotype is medium-sized. The rearrangement uses TRBV20-1 and TRBJ2-1; 8 bases agree with TRBD2. V lost 0 bases and J lost 8; bases outside the gene matches: 12. This CDR3 is built from 16 residues. The germline V gene encodes CDR1 DFQATT and CDR2 SNEGSKA (reference sequence). In nucleotides, the CDR3 is TGCAGTGCTAGAGATTGGAAGGCTAGCGGGCTGCATGAGCAGTTCTTC. Translation: CSARDWKASGLHEQFF.

The sample holds many counts of this clonotype. The chain uses TRBV29-1 and TRBJ1-1; no clear D gene. Germline CDR1 and CDR2: SQVTM and ANQGSEA. Trimming stripped 6 bases from V and 1 base from J, with 9 bases between. This CDR3 spans 12 amino acids. The CDR3 is CSVTPGNTEAFF. CDR3 DNA sequence: TGCAGCGTGACCCCAGGGAACACTGAAGCTTTCTTT.

The V call is TRBV24-1, the J call TRBJ2-7; D gene ambiguous. Gene TRBJ2-5 matches the end of the DNA better, so the J call may be wrong. The V gene's germline CDR1 is KGHDR and CDR2 SFDVKD. The CDR3 covers 12 residues. CDR3 DNA: TGTGCCACCAGTGATTTTGGGGAGACCCAGTACTTC. Amino acid sequence: CATSDFGETQYF.